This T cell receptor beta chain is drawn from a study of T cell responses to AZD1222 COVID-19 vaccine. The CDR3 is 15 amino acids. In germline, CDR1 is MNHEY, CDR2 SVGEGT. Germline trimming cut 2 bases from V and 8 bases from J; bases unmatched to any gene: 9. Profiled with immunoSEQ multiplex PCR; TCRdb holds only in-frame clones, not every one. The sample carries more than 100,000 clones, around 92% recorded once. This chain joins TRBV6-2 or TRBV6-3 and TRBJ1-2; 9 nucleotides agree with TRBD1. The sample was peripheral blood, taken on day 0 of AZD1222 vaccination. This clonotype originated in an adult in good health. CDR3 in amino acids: CASSYLGQGTGGYTF. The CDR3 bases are TGTGCCAGCAGTTACCTGGGACAGGGCACGGGCGGCTACACCTTC.